This T cell receptor (beta chain) was identified in a study of human T cells and chemical hapten exposure. Overall study context: The variation in per-sample TCR yields arose mainly from small differences in pooled library volumes.

What the library attached to individual cDNA molecules were unique molecular identifiers. Methods used by the authors: Counts of TCRs in each sample centred on a median of about 95,000 and extended from around 25,000 to 690,000. TCRdb re-called the reads with MiXCR, one entry per CDR3 protein. These V and J calls derive from TCRdb rather than the authors' analysis. This sample yields roughly 600 distinct CDR3 sequences, of which around 88% are seen a single time; under 7% belongs to the top ten. Study conclusions and caveats: High-frequency TCRs, those above 1 in 1000, stayed the same after DPC sensitization.

Concerning this clonotype itself: The antigen remains unidentified.

Germline V CDR1 and CDR2: SGHAT, FQNNGV. CDR3 length: 13 residues. Trimming took 3 bases from V and 7 from J; bases not matched to a gene: 3. Blood, whole and unfractionated, served as the source for total RNA extraction. The chain is built from TRBV11-2 and TRBJ1-5; 7 bases fit TRBD1. This receptor was obtained from a human donor with alopecia, or a healthy volunteer (not recorded which). Some clones in this sample may be carry-over from other donors' samples. This table probably holds off-target reads from a library built for another chain. Sequencing was performed on whole blood. This chain's CDR3 is CASSFQGDQPQHF. CDR3 sequence (DNA): TGTGCCAGCAGCTTTCAGGGGGACCAGCCCCAGCATTTT.